Below, one TCR beta chain is given with its context. The antigen remains unidentified. The source of the sample is a study of T cell responses to AZD1222 COVID-19 vaccine. Findings and limits, study-wide: Baseline seropositivity characterized only a handful of AZD1222 recipients.

The CDR3 has 15 residues. CDR1 is SQVTM and CDR2 is ANQGSEA in the germline V gene. Trimming cost V 6 bases and J 3 bases, with 17 bases left between them. Libraries were prepared by immunoSEQ multiplex PCR; TCRdb keeps only in-frame clonotypes and omits some of them. This table has roughly 120,000 clones, around 85% appearing once. The sample here was peripheral blood, taken 28 days after the second AZD1222 dose. The sequence came from an adult who received the AZD1222 COVID-19 vaccine. The V gene is TRBV29-1, the J gene TRBJ2-2; weak D call: TRBD1 (5 bases). This chain's CDR3 is CSVAKGIPDTGELFF. The CDR3 nucleotides are TGCAGCGTCGCGAAGGGGATCCCGGACACCGGGGAGCTGTTTTTT.